These T cell receptor beta chains were read from a single sample in a study of CD8 T cells in ankylosing spondylitis. TCRdb reprocessed the 5' RACE reads via MiXCR and lists one record per CDR3 protein. Of over 400,000 distinct CDR3 sequences in the sample, around 26% were seen once. Sample: blood, either unsorted or a sorted T cell fraction (not recorded which). Source of these receptors: a male donor with ankylosing spondylitis. CDR3s include the opening cysteine and the closing phenylalanine or tryptophan. The order of the fields is J gene, V gene, CDR3 protein.

TRBJ2-5	TRBV19	CASSMGRQAVQETQYF
TRBJ1-5	TRBV6-1	CASSPTLNQPQHF
TRBJ1-1	TRBV10-2	CASTWTGDEAFF
TRBJ1-5	TRBV12-3/TRBV12-4	CASSSESQPQHF
TRBJ2-1	TRBV27	CASSSPGTSALDEQFF
TRBJ1-1	TRBV12-3/TRBV12-4	CASSPTGRIEAFF
TRBJ1-5	TRBV30	CAWTAGHGNQPQHF
TRBJ2-5	TRBV5-1	CASSVASGQETQYF
TRBJ2-3	TRBV20-1	CSAGTVTDTQYF
TRBJ2-1	TRBV5-5	CASSSYGTGANEQFF
TRBJ1-2	TRBV12-3/TRBV12-4	CATSAGGTTNYGYTF
TRBJ2-1	TRBV11-2	CASSLRDRDDEQFF
TRBJ2-1	TRBV20-1	CSASTGTGGRNEQFF
TRBJ2-5	TRBV2	CASSEGQGLWQETQYF
TRBJ2-3	TRBV20-1	CSAGLAGFTDTQYF
TRBJ2-1	TRBV20-1	CSAREDPSNNEQFF
TRBJ2-5	TRBV18	CASSPTGLAGDYQETQYF
TRBJ1-2	TRBV11-2	CASSLGAATGGYGYTF
TRBJ2-7	TRBV7-9	CASSTGQLPIYEQYF
TRBJ2-1	TRBV14	CASSHLAGGSYNEQFF
TRBJ2-7	TRBV29-1	CSVGGIYEQYF
TRBJ2-5	TRBV4-1	CASSQGYSGGHQETQYF
TRBJ2-5	TRBV6-5	CASSNQLESETQYF
TRBJ2-7	TRBV29-1	CSVEDSYEQYF
TRBJ1-4	TRBV20-1	CSARNPGQGEEKLFF
TRBJ1-1	TRBV2	CASRVKGEAFF
TRBJ1-5	TRBV12-3/TRBV12-4	CASSFLGFKQPQHF